This is a list of T cell receptor beta chains from one sample in a study of OX40 agonist ivuxolimab in advanced cancers. Sequencing used immunoSEQ multiplex PCR; TCRdb keeps in-frame clones, though not all of them. The sample contains some 87,000 clones, just over 90% of which appear only once. The sample consisted of CD4+ or CD8+ T cells sorted from blood, taken in a trial of the OX40 agonist ivuxolimab. The source is an adult with an advanced solid tumor such as melanoma, head and neck, liver or kidney cancer. The CDR3 runs from the conserved cysteine through the conserved F or W. D genes are given only for firm matches. The size entry is marked missing in some rows and otherwise reads once, few, many or a size class.

TRBD2,TRBV9,TRBJ2-2,.,TGTGCCAGCAGCGTCGTCGCGGGGGTGAGCGGGGAGCTGTTTTTT,CASSVVAGVSGELFF
.,TRBV7-9,TRBJ2-7,.,TGTGCCAGCAGCTTAGGGGGTGTCGTCTACGAGCAGTACTTC,CASSLGGVVYEQYF
.,TRBV21-1,TRBJ1-6,.,TGTGCCAGCAGCAAAGCCCCGAAAAGGCACCACTCCTATAATTCACCCCTCCACTTT,CASSKAPKRHHSYNSPLHF
TRBD1,TRBV18,TRBJ1-5,few,TGTGCCAGCTCACCATTGATGATAGGACAGGGAGGAAGCAATCAGCCCCAGCATTTT,CASSPLMIGQGGSNQPQHF
TRBD2,TRBV25-1,TRBJ2-3,.,TGTGCCAGCAGTAACATAGCGGGGACCACAGATACGCAGTATTTT,CASSNIAGTTDTQYF
.,TRBV12-2,TRBJ1-5,.,TGTGCAAGTCGCATGGGACCCGATCAGCCCCAGCATTTT,CASRMGPDQPQHF
TRBD1,TRBV18,TRBJ1-1,few,TGTGCCAGCTCACCGGAGACAGGGTTGGGATTTGGCACTGAAGCTTTCTTT,CASSPETGLGFGTEAFF
.,TRBV5-1,TRBJ1-2,.,TGCGCCAGCAGCCCGAGGGATAACTATGGCTACACCTTC,CASSPRDNYGYTF
.,TRBV5-8,TRBJ2-1,once,TGTGCCAGCAGCTTGGGCGGGGCCGTAGGTGAGCAGTTCTTC,CASSLGGAVGEQFF
.,TRBV5-1,TRBJ1-1,.,TGCGCCAGCAGCCCGGACCAGGGTACTGAAGCTTTCTTT,CASSPDQGTEAFF
.,TRBV6-5,TRBJ2-1,.,TGTGCCAGCAGTTATCGGGGTGAGCAGTTCTTC,CASSYRGEQFF
.,TRBV5-1,TRBJ2-5,.,TGCGCCAGCAGCTTGTTGGCGGTGATTCAAGAGACCCAGTACTTC,CASSLLAVIQETQYF
.,TRBV4-1,TRBJ2-7,once,TGCGCCAGCAGCCAAGAGGTGGCCTCCCCGGGCTCCTACGAGCAGTACTTC,CASSQEVASPGSYEQYF
.,TRBV4-2,TRBJ2-1,.,TGTGCCAGCAGCAAGAATATAGGACCCGCAAACAATGAGCAGTTCTTC,CASSKNIGPANNEQFF
TRBD1,TRBV11-2,TRBJ2-5,.,TGTGCCAGCAGCGTTAACAGGGGGCTGGCAGAGACCCAGTACTTC,CASSVNRGLAETQYF
.,TRBV2,TRBJ1-5,.,TGTGCCAGCAGTGAAATGGGGGTTAGCAATCAGCCCCAGCATTTT,CASSEMGVSNQPQHF
.,TRBV15,TRBJ2-5,.,TGTGCCACCAGCAGAGCCGGGGAGACCCAGTACTTC,CATSRAGETQYF
.,TRBV9,TRBJ2-1,.,TGTGCCAGCAGCGTTAGCATTTTTTACAATGAGCAGTTCTTC,CASSVSIFYNEQFF
.,TRBV2,TRBJ1-4,.,TGTGCCAGCAGCAGACAAGGGCGTCCTAATGAAAAACTGTTTTTT,CASSRQGRPNEKLFF
.,TRBV12-1,TRBJ1-6,.,TGTGCCAGCAGCTCCTTATCGGCCCGGAGCGATAAGAACCGGCATTCACCCCTCCACTTT,CASSSLSARSDKNRHSPLHF
TRBD1,TRBV6-4,TRBJ2-5,.,TGTGCCAGCAGTGACTCAGGGAGTCAGGGGACAGGTCGAGAGACCCAGTACTTC,CASSDSGSQGTGRETQYF
TRBD2,TRBV25-1,TRBJ2-2,once,TGTGCCAGCAGTGAATATCGAGCGGGAGTTCGGAGCAGGGAGCTGTTTTTT,CASSEYRAGVRSRELFF
TRBD1,TRBV28,TRBJ1-1,.,TGTGCCAGCAGTTCCCTCCAGGGACAGGGGGTTATTGAAGCTTTCTTT,CASSSLQGQGVIEAFF
.,TRBV6-4,TRBJ2-1,.,TGTGCCAGCAACCCAAGGCAGGGAGAGTCTTACAATGAGCAGTTCTTC,CASNPRQGESYNEQFF
.,TRBV2,TRBJ1-4,.,TGTGCCAGCAGTGCAGTGGGCGATGAAAAACTGTTTTTT,CASSAVGDEKLFF
.,TRBV23-1,TRBJ2-7,.,TGCGCCAGCAGTCAAGAGGGCCCTGAGCAGTACTTC,CASSQEGPEQYF
.,TRBV9,TRBJ1-3,.,TGTGCCAGCAGCGTAGAGCCAGGGCGGGGAAACACCATATATTTT,CASSVEPGRGNTIYF
TRBD1,TRBV6-6,TRBJ2-5,.,TGTGCCAGCAGTTACTCCGGGACAGGGGGTAGGGAGACCCAGTACTTC,CASSYSGTGGRETQYF
.,TRBV6-5,TRBJ2-7,.,TGTGCCAGCAGTTACCCAACCGGACAGTCCTACGAGCAGTACTTC,CASSYPTGQSYEQYF
TRBD1,TRBV10-3,TRBJ1-1,.,TGTGCCATCAGTGAGTCGTCCCAGGGGGCTAACACTGAAGCTTTCTTT,CAISESSQGANTEAFF
TRBD1,TRBV10-3,TRBJ1-2,.,TGTGCCATCAATTTACAGGGGCCGGACTATGGCTACACCTTC,CAINLQGPDYGYTF
.,TRBV28,TRBJ1-2,.,TGTGCCAGCAGTTCCGGGGGAGATGGCTACACCTTC,CASSSGGDGYTF
.,TRBV11-2,TRBJ2-4,.,TGTGCCAGCAGCTTATTATCCGGGCCTAGAGGAGCCAAAAACATTCAGTACTTC,CASSLLSGPRGAKNIQYF
.,TRBV6-5,TRBJ1-1,.,TGTGCCAGCCGACTACAGGGCTCGAACACTGAAGCTTTCTTT,CASRLQGSNTEAFF
.,TRBV18,TRBJ2-3,.,TGTGCCAGCTCACCCAGCAGGGTTGAATCAGATACGCAGTATTTT,CASSPSRVESDTQYF
TRBD2,TRBV5-1,TRBJ2-1,.,TGCGCCAGCAGCTTGGAGGGGCTAGCGGGCTACAATGAGCAGTTCTTC,CASSLEGLAGYNEQFF
.,TRBV7-2,TRBJ1-1,once,TGTGCCAGCAGCCCCCTACTCGGCGAGACTGAAGCTTTCTTT,CASSPLLGETEAFF
TRBD1,TRBV10-3,TRBJ2-7,.,TGTGCCATCAAACCGGGACAGGGCAGTTACGAGCAGTACTTC,CAIKPGQGSYEQYF
TRBD2,TRBV28,TRBJ2-7,.,TGTGCCAGCCCTCCTAGCGGGAGCCTCCACGAGCAGTACTTC,CASPPSGSLHEQYF
.,TRBV28,TRBJ1-2,.,TGTGCCAGCAGTTTCCTGGGACGGCACTATGGCTACACCTTC,CASSFLGRHYGYTF
.,TRBV7-3,TRBJ2-2,.,TGTGCCAGCAGCTTAAAGGGGCAGGACTTCACCGGGGAGCTGTTTTTT,CASSLKGQDFTGELFF
.,TRBV11-3,TRBJ2-7,.,TGTGCCAGCAGCTTTGGGGGCGGACAGTTCTACGAGCAGTACTTC,CASSFGGGQFYEQYF
.,TRBV7-8,TRBJ1-6,.,TGTGCCAGCAGCTCTACGGGACACCCAGAGAATTCACCCCTCCACTTT,CASSSTGHPENSPLHF
.,TRBV5-1,TRBJ2-3,.,TGCGCCAGCAACCCAGACAGATTTACAGATACGCAGTATTTT,CASNPDRFTDTQYF
.,TRBV7-3,TRBJ2-1,.,TGTGCCAGCAGCTTACCTGGGGCTGAGTTATACAATGAGCAGTTCTTC,CASSLPGAELYNEQFF
TRBD2,TRBV6-4,TRBJ2-1,.,TGTGCCAGCAGTGACGGGGGACTAGCGCGGCAGTTCTTC,CASSDGGLARQFF
TRBD1,TRBV18,TRBJ1-4,.,TGTGCCAGCTCACCAAGACAGGGGGAAACTAATGAAAAACTGTTTTTT,CASSPRQGETNEKLFF
.,TRBV19,TRBJ1-2,.,TGTGCCAGTAGGGACGGGCCGCACCTATTTTATGGCTACACCTTC,CASRDGPHLFYGYTF
.,TRBV5-1,TRBJ2-1,.,TGCGCCAGCAGCTTGGGCGCGGGGAACTACAATGAGCAGTTCTTC,CASSLGAGNYNEQFF
TRBD2,TRBV28,TRBJ2-7,.,TGTGCCAGCAGTTCCTCCGGGACTAGCGGCTACGAGCAGTACTTC,CASSSSGTSGYEQYF
.,TRBV5-8,TRBJ1-2,.,TGTGCCAGCAGCTTCTGGGACACCCTGTCTTATGGCTACACCTTC,CASSFWDTLSYGYTF
.,TRBV2,TRBJ1-1,.,TGTGCCAGCAGTGAACTCAGTTTGAACACTGAAGCTTTCTTT,CASSELSLNTEAFF
.,TRBV18,TRBJ2-2,few,TGTGCCAGCTCACCACCGGGACCGATAAACACCGGGGAGCTGTTTTTT,CASSPPGPINTGELFF
TRBD1,TRBV4-1,TRBJ2-1,.,TGCGCCAGCAGCCAACGCGCCGGACAGGGGCGCTTGAATGAGCAGTTCTTC,CASSQRAGQGRLNEQFF
.,TRBV28,TRBJ1-1,.,TGTGCCAGCAGTCTACATAGACGGCCAATGAACACTGAAGCTTTCTTT,CASSLHRRPMNTEAFF
.,TRBV6-5,TRBJ2-7,.,TGTGCCAGCAGTTACCGAGGGTTGGGTTCCTACGAGCAGTACTTC,CASSYRGLGSYEQYF
.,TRBV10-1,TRBJ2-7,.,TGCGCCAGCAGTGAGGGAGGCGGCTACGAGCAGTACTTC,CASSEGGGYEQYF
.,TRBV7-2,TRBJ1-5,.,TGTGCCAGCAGCTTAGGAGGAGATGGCAATCAGCCCCAGCATTTT,CASSLGGDGNQPQHF